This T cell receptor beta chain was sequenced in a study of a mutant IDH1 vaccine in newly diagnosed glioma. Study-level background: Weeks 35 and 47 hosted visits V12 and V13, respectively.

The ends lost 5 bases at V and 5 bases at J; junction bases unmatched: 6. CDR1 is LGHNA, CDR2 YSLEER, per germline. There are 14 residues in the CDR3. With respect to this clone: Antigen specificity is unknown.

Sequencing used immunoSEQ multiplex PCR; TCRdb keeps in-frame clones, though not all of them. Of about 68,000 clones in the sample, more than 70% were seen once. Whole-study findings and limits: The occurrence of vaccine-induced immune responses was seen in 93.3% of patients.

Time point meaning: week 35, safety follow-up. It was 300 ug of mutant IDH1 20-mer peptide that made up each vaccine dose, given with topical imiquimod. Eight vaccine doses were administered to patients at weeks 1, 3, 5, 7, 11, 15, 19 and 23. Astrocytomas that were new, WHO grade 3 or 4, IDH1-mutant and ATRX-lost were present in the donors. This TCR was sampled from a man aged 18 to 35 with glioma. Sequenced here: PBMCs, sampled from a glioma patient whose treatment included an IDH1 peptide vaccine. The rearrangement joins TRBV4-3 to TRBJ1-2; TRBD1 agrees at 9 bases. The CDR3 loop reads CASSGRDRAYGYTF. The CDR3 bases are TGCGCCAGCAGCGGCCGGGACAGGGCGTATGGCTACACCTTC.